This T cell receptor beta chain was sequenced for a study of blood T cells in healthy people across ages (dated by TCRdb to between 2015 and 2016). In terms of the full investigation: In model experiments, roughly one uniquely barcoded TCR beta cDNA molecule per two T cells was captured by template switching. To avoid experimental bias, donors of different ages were spread randomly across the sequencing lanes. Four age groups were formed from the donors: young (average 16 years), middle-aged (approximately 39), aged (roughly 56) and long-lived (around 82). To track age-related changes in TCR beta repertoire diversity, the study relied on deep sequencing normalized with unique cDNA molecular identifiers. For two donors (one aged 18 to 29 and one aged 80 or older), the study analyzed two additional independent replicas of 1 million unique cDNA reads from the same blood draw. Results and caveats for the whole study, not just this receptor: Bulk unsorted PBMC profiling prevented conclusive comparison of naive and antigen-experienced compartments. The CMV infection status of donors was not known, potentially confounding age-related changes in expanded clonotypes. Estimates of total diversity based on one million sequenced T cells were considered lower bounds and underestimates. As age increased, observed TCR beta diversity per million T cells dropped in a roughly linear way, and a significant reduction was already evident by age around 41. A strong correlation was found between observed TCR beta diversity and the percentage of naive T cells measured by flow cytometry. Compared with the aged group, the long-lived group had more naive CD4+ T cells, fewer expanded clones and increased TCR diversity, a pattern suggesting age selection.

Libraries were prepared through 5' RACE. Sequencing was carried out with an Illumina HiSeq 2500. A second PCR of about 6 to 12 cycles was run with a J-beta primer mix and a sample-barcoded 5' primer. A template-switch 5' adaptor carrying 12 random nucleotides introduced a unique molecular identifier onto each TCR beta cDNA molecule. Each sample yielded at least 2.5 million CDR3-containing paired-end reads. First-strand cDNA synthesis was performed from all RNA using the Mint cDNA synthesis kit, with priming by a TRBC-specific oligonucleotide. Following uracil-DNA glycosylase treatment, all cDNA underwent a first 18-cycle PCR with the universal primers M1SS and BC2_uni_R. The source study handled its data this way. For normalization, 1 million high-quality reads, each with a distinct molecular identifier, were randomly selected from each sample. Instead of being binned into consensus sequences, reads with shared molecular identifiers were discarded. MiTCR, run with a Q25 quality threshold and the strictest error-elimination algorithm, handled CDR3 identification, clonotype clustering and error correction. Lower-bound total TCR beta diversity was estimated with a nonparametric unseen species model using Euler transformation. TCRdb reworked the public reads: Q25 trimming with fastp, MiXCR clone assembly, productive beta chains retained. One record per CDR3 amino acid sequence lists the most common genes and DNA. TCRdb, rather than the study authors, made the V and J calls. The sample data list about 810,000 distinct CDR3 sequences, and approximately 35% of these were observed just once. The top ten hold 10% to 15% of the sample.

Comments on this clonotype: Which antigen it targets is not known. Base qualities are missing; no much larger clone stands one base away.

The roughly 39 donors, aged about 6 to 100 years, were systemically healthy Caucasian individuals from Russia. Each donor gave 8 to 10 milliliters of peripheral blood, drawn into EDTA-treated Vacutainer tubes. Ficoll-Paque density-gradient centrifugation was used to isolate PBMCs, with at least 6.5 million per sample. Total RNA, at least 6 micrograms per sample, was extracted from PBMCs with Trizol reagent. Naive CD45RAhigh/CD27high T cell percentages were measured by flow cytometry on a PBMC aliquot from every donor. Reading from cysteine to phenylalanine, the CDR3 counts 14 amino acids. Solely the CDR3 DNA is kept, with 42 bases framed from the first base. From the germline V gene (reference sequence), CDR1 is DFQATT and CDR2 is SNEGSKA. The V end loses 3 bases and the J end loses 2 bases, and a stretch of 12 bases separates them.

The material sequenced was blood. This receptor was identified in a man younger than 35 in good health. The V gene is TRBV20-1 and the J gene is TRBJ2-3; the D gene is possibly TRBD1 or TRBD2, each agreeing over 5 bases. The nucleotide sequence is TGCAGTGCTAGTTCGGGGCCCGTCACAGATACGCAGTATTTT. The translation is CSASSGPVTDTQYF.